This is a list of T cell receptor beta chains from one sample in a study of blood T cell repertoires in COVID-19. Some clones are missing from TCRdb's copy, which holds only in-frame ones; the method was immunoSEQ multiplex PCR. The sample has fewer than 700,000 clones, roughly 91% seen once. The source material was peripheral blood. These TCRs come from a woman aged 50 to 60 with COVID-19, enrolled during active disease. Both conserved end residues are part of each CDR3. The order of the fields is D gene, J gene, clone size, V gene, CDR3 protein, CDR3 DNA. The D gene is left open where the match is weak. Size is omitted from some rows. Given values are once, few, many or a class for expanded clones.

d_gene: .; j_gene: TRBJ1-1; abundance: .; v_gene: TRBV30; CDR3aa: CAWSLGTEAFF; CDR3nt: TGTGCCTGGAGTCTCGGCACTGAAGCTTTCTTT
d_gene: .; j_gene: TRBJ1-2; abundance: .; v_gene: TRBV3-1/TRBV3-2; CDR3aa: CASSQDTIAIRGYTF; CDR3nt: TGTGCCAGCAGCCAAGATACTATAGCGATCAGGGGCTACACCTTC
d_gene: .; j_gene: TRBJ2-5; abundance: .; v_gene: TRBV21-1; CDR3aa: CASSKDTGLAGAIQETQYF; CDR3nt: TGTGCCAGCAGCAAAGATACGGGGCTCGCGGGGGCTATCCAAGAGACCCAGTACTTC
d_gene: .; j_gene: TRBJ1-5; abundance: .; v_gene: TRBV2; CDR3aa: CASSGTTGTSNQPQHF; CDR3nt: TGTGCCAGCAGTGGTACGACAGGTACCTCCAATCAGCCCCAGCATTTT
d_gene: .; j_gene: TRBJ1-2; abundance: few; v_gene: TRBV25-1; CDR3aa: CASSESGQRYGYTF; CDR3nt: TGTGCCAGCAGTGAATCAGGGCAGCGCTATGGCTACACCTTC
d_gene: .; j_gene: TRBJ2-1; abundance: .; v_gene: TRBV6-5; CDR3aa: CASSTLRGGDEQFF; CDR3nt: TGTGCCAGCAGTACCCTTAGGGGGGGGGATGAGCAGTTCTTC
d_gene: TRBD1; j_gene: TRBJ1-2; abundance: .; v_gene: TRBV5-1; CDR3aa: CASSLRFGQDGYTF; CDR3nt: TGCGCCAGCAGCTTGAGATTCGGACAGGATGGCTACACCTTC
d_gene: TRBD1; j_gene: TRBJ1-2; abundance: .; v_gene: TRBV5-8; CDR3aa: CASSVRDRIGYTF; CDR3nt: TGTGCCAGCAGCGTAAGGGACAGGATCGGCTACACCTTC
d_gene: .; j_gene: TRBJ1-2; abundance: .; v_gene: TRBV27; CDR3aa: CASSPTDSPYGYTF; CDR3nt: TGTGCCAGCAGTCCGACGGACAGTCCCTATGGCTACACCTTC
d_gene: .; j_gene: TRBJ1-2; abundance: once; v_gene: TRBV6-1; CDR3aa: CASSEAGTRGYTF; CDR3nt: TGTGCCAGCAGTGAAGCAGGGACTCGGGGCTACACCTTC
d_gene: TRBD1; j_gene: TRBJ1-4; abundance: once; v_gene: TRBV27; CDR3aa: CASSLGQGREKLFF; CDR3nt: TGTGCCAGCAGTCTAGGACAGGGAAGGGAAAAACTGTTTTTT
d_gene: .; j_gene: TRBJ1-1; abundance: few; v_gene: TRBV7-3; CDR3aa: CASSLTAQKLNTEAFF; CDR3nt: TGTGCCAGCAGCTTAACTGCACAGAAATTGAACACTGAAGCTTTCTTT
d_gene: .; j_gene: TRBJ2-5; abundance: .; v_gene: TRBV27; CDR3aa: CASSPGTEGETQYF; CDR3nt: TGTGCCAGCAGTCCGGGGACTGAGGGGGAGACCCAGTACTTC
d_gene: TRBD1; j_gene: TRBJ1-1; abundance: .; v_gene: TRBV25-1; CDR3aa: CASSDDRGGMTEAFF; CDR3nt: TGTGCCAGCAGTGACGACAGGGGGGGGATGACTGAAGCTTTCTTT
d_gene: .; j_gene: TRBJ1-4; abundance: .; v_gene: TRBV4-2; CDR3aa: CASSQFGDRDGDEKLFF; CDR3nt: TGTGCCAGCAGCCAATTTGGCGATAGAGACGGAGATGAAAAACTGTTTTTT
d_gene: TRBD1; j_gene: TRBJ1-2; abundance: few; v_gene: TRBV2; CDR3aa: CASSADRVYGYTF; CDR3nt: TGTGCCAGCAGTGCAGACAGGGTCTATGGCTACACCTTC
d_gene: .; j_gene: TRBJ1-6; abundance: once; v_gene: TRBV3-1/TRBV3-2; CDR3aa: CASSQDTGSSPLHF; CDR3nt: TGTGCCAGCAGCCAAGATACAGGGTCCTCACCCCTCCACTTT
d_gene: .; j_gene: TRBJ2-6; abundance: .; v_gene: TRBV5-4; CDR3aa: CASSLGGSGANVLTF; CDR3nt: TGTGCCAGCAGCTTAGGGGGCTCTGGGGCCAACGTCCTGACTTTC
d_gene: TRBD1; j_gene: TRBJ1-2; abundance: .; v_gene: TRBV15; CDR3aa: CATSRPGQGAYGYTF; CDR3nt: TGTGCCACCAGCAGACCTGGACAGGGGGCCTATGGCTACACCTTC
d_gene: .; j_gene: TRBJ1-1; abundance: .; v_gene: TRBV19; CDR3aa: CASSTLKRVNTEAFF; CDR3nt: TGTGCCAGTAGTACCCTCAAACGGGTGAACACTGAAGCTTTCTTT
d_gene: .; j_gene: TRBJ1-2; abundance: .; v_gene: TRBV2; CDR3aa: CASSESERQTYGYTF; CDR3nt: TGTGCCAGCAGTGAATCGGAGAGGCAAACCTATGGCTACACCTTC
d_gene: .; j_gene: TRBJ1-4; abundance: few; v_gene: TRBV11-2; CDR3aa: CASSRRPGATNEKLFF; CDR3nt: TGTGCCAGCAGCCGAAGACCGGGGGCAACTAATGAAAAACTGTTTTTT
d_gene: .; j_gene: TRBJ1-1; abundance: .; v_gene: TRBV6-5; CDR3aa: CASSSVRQNTEAFF; CDR3nt: TGTGCCAGCAGTTCCGTGAGACAAAACACTGAAGCTTTCTTT
d_gene: .; j_gene: TRBJ1-1; abundance: .; v_gene: TRBV21-1; CDR3aa: CASSNGCSEAFF; CDR3nt: TGTGCCAGCAGCAATGGCTGCTCAGAAGCTTTCTTT
d_gene: .; j_gene: TRBJ1-6; abundance: once; v_gene: TRBV3-1/TRBV3-2; CDR3aa: CASSSGFPQPLHF; CDR3nt: TGTGCCAGCAGCTCGGGGTTCCCCCAACCCCTCCACTTT